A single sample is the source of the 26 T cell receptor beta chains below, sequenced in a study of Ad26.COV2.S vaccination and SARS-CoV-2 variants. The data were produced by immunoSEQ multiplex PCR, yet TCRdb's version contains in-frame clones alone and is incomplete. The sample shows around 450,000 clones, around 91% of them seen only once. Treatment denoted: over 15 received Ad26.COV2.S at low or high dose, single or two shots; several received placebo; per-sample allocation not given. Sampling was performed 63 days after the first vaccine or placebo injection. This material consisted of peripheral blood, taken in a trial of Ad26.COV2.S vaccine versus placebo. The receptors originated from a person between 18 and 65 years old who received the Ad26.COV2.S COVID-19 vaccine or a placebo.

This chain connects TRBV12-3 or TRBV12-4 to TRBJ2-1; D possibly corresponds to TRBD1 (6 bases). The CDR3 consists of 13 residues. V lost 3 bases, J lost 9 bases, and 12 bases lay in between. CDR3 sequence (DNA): TGTGCCAGCAGTTTCGGACAGAGTCTTGAGCAGTTCTTC. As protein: CASSFGQSLEQFF.

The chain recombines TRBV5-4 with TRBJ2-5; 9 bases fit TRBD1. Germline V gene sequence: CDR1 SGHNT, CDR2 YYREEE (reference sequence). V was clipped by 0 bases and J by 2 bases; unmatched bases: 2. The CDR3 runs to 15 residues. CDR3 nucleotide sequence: TGTGCCAGCAGCTTGGGACAGGGGGGTCAAGAGACCCAGTACTTC. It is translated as CASSLGQGGQETQYF.

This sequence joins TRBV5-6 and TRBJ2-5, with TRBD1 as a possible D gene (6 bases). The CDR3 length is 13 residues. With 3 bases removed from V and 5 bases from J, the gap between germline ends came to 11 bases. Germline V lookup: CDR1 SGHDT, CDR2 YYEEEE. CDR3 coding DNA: TGTGCCAGCAGCTGGGGACAAGGGGAGACCCAGTACTTC. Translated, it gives CASSWGQGETQYF.

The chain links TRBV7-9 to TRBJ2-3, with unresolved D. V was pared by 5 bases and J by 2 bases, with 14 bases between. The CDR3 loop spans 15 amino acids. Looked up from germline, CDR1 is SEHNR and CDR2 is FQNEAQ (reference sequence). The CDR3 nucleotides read TGTGCCAGCAGCCCGGGTGAGGTGGACACAGATACGCAGTATTTT. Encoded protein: CASSPGEVDTDTQYF.

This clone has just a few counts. CDR3 bases: TGTGCCAGCAATGTCGGGGAGGGGAGTGAGCAGTTCTTC. It specifies CASNVGEGSEQFF. V gene TRBV9 combines with J gene TRBJ2-1, with 7 bases lining up with TRBD2. CDR3 size: 13 residues. CDR1 is SGDLS and CDR2 is YYNGEE in the germline V gene. J was trimmed by 9 bases and V by 6 bases; bases with no gene match: 9. Using reference TRBV9 and TRBJ2-1 for the parts outside the CDR3, the full variable domain is DSGVTQTPKHLITATGQRVTLRCSPRSGDLSVYWYQQSLDQGLQFLIQYYNGEERAKGNILERFSAQQFPDLHSELNLSSLELGDSALYFCASNVGEGSEQFFGPGTRLTVL.

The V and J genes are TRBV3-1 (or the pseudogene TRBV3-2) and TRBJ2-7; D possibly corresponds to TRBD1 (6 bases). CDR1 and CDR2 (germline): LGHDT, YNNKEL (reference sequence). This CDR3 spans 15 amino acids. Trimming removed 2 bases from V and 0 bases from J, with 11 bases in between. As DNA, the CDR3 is TGTGCCAGCAGCCAATCCGACAGGCCCTCCTACGAGCAGTACTTC. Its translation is CASSQSDRPSYEQYF.

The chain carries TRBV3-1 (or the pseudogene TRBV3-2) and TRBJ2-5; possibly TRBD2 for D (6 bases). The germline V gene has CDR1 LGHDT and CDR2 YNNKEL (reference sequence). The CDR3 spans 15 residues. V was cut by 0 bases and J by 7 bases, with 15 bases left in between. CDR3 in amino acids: CASSQEIGGRGTQYF. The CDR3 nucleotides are TGTGCCAGCAGCCAAGAAATCGGGGGAAGAGGGACCCAGTACTTC.

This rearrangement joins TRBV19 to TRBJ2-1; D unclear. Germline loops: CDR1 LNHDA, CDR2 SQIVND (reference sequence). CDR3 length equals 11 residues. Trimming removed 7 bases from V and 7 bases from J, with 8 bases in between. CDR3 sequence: CASKAWNEQFF. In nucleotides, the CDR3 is TGTGCCAGTAAGGCCTGGAATGAGCAGTTCTTC.

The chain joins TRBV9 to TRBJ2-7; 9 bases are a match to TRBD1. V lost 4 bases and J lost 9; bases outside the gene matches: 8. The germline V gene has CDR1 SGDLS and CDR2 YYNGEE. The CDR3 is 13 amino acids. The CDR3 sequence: CASSLMDRGAQYF. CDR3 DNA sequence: TGTGCCAGCAGCCTCATGGACAGGGGAGCGCAGTACTTC.

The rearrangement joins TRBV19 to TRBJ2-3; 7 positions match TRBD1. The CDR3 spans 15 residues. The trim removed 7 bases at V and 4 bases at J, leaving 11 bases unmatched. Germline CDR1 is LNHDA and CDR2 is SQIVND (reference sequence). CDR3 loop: CASTFGRQGPDTQYF. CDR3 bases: TGTGCCAGTACATTCGGCCGACAGGGTCCAGATACGCAGTATTTT.

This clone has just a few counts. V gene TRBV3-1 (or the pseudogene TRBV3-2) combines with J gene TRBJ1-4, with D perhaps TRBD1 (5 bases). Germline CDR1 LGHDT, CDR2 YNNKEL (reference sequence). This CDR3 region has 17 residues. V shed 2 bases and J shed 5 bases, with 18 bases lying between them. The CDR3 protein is CASSQRSGDSLNEKLFF. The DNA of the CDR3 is TGTGCCAGCAGCCAACGGTCTGGAGACAGTCTCAATGAAAAACTGTTTTTT.

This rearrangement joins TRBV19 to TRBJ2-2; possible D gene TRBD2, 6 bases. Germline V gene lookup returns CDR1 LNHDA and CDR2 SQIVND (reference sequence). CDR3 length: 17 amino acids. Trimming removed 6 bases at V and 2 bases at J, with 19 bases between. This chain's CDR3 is CASSKTWLAINTGELFF. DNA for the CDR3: TGTGCCAGTAGCAAAACATGGCTAGCGATTAACACCGGGGAGCTGTTTTTT.

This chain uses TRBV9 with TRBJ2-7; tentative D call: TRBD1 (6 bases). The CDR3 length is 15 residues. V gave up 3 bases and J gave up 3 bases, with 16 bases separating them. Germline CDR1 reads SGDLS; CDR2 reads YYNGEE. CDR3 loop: CASSEGAGAGYEQYF. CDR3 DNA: TGTGCCAGCAGCGAGGGTGCAGGGGCGGGCTACGAGCAGTACTTC.

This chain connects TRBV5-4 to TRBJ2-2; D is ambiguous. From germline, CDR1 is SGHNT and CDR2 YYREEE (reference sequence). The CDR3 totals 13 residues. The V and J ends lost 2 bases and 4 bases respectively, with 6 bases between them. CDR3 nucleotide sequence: TGTGCCAGCAGCTTCGAAAGCACCGGGGAGCTGTTTTTT. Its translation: CASSFESTGELFF.

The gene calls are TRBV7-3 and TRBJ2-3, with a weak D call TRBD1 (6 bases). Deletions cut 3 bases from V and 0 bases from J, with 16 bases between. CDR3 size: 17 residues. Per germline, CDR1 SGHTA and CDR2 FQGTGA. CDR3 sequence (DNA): TGTGCCAGCAGCTTGGGCGGACAGCCGGCTAGCACAGATACGCAGTATTTT. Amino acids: CASSLGGQPASTDTQYF.

In DNA, the CDR3 is TGCAGCGTTGTGGCCGGGGCCTACGAGCAGTACTTC. Its protein is CSVVAGAYEQYF. The V gene is TRBV29-1, the J gene TRBJ2-7; tentative D call: TRBD2 (5 bases). The CDR3 length is 12 residues. The germline gives CDR1 SQVTM, CDR2 ANQGSEA. V was cut by 4 bases and J by 2 bases, with 9 bases left in between.

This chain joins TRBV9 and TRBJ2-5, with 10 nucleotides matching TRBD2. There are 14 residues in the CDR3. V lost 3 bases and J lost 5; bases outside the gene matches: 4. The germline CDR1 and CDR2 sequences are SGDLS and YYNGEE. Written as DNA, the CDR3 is TGTGCCAGCAGCGAAGCGGGAGGGGAGGAGACCCAGTACTTC. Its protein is CASSEAGGEETQYF.

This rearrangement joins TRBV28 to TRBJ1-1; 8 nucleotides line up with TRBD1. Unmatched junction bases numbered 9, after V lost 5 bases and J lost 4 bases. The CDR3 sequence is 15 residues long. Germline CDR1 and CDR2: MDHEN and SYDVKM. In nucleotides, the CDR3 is TGTGCCAGCAGTCCTCAGGACAGGGAGGTCACTGAAGCTTTCTTT. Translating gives CASSPQDREVTEAFF.

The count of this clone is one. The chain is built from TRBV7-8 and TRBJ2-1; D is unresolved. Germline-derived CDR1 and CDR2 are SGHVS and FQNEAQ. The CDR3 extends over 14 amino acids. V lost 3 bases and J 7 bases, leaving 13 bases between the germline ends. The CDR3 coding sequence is TGTGCCAGCAGCTTGACCATTACAGAGAATGAGCAGTTCTTC. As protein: CASSLTITENEQFF. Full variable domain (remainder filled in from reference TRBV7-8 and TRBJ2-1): GAGVSQSPRYKVAKRGQDVALRCDPISGHVSLFWYQQALGQGPEFLTYFQNEAQLDKSGLPSDRFFAERPEGSVSTLKIQRTQQEDSAVYLCASSLTITENEQFFGPGTRLTVL.

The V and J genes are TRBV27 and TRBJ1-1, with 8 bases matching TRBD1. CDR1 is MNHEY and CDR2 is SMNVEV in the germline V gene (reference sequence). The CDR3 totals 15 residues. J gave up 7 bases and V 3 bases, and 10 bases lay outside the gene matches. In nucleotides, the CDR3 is TGTGCCAGCAGTTTCTCCGACAGGGGTGAAAGTGAAGCTTTCTTT. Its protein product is CASSFSDRGESEAFF.

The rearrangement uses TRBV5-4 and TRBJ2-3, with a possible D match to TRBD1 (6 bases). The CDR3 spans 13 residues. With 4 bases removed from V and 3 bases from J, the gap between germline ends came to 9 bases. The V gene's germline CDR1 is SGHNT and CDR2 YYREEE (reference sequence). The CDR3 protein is CASSPDSTDTQYF. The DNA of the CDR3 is TGTGCCAGCAGCCCGGACAGTACAGATACGCAGTATTTT.

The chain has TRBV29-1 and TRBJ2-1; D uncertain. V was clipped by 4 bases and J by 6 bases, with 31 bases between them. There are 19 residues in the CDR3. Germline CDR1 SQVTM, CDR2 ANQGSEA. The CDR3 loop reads CSVAVFGSANRWVGNEQFF. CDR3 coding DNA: TGCAGCGTTGCAGTGTTTGGGTCGGCCAACCGTTGGGTTGGCAATGAGCAGTTCTTC.

The CDR3 DNA reads as TGTGCCAGCAGCCTCTTTGCCGGGGGAGGGGGTGAGACCCAGTACTTC. Amino acids: CASSLFAGGGGETQYF. The V call is TRBV7-6, the J call TRBJ2-5; D may be TRBD2 (7 bases). Trimming left V 5 bases short and J 5 bases short, with 21 bases between. Germline V gene sequence: CDR1 SGHVS, CDR2 FNYEAQ. The CDR3 contains 16 residues. The variable domain in full, with the rest retrieved from reference TRBV7-6 and TRBJ2-5, is GAGVSQSPRYKVTKRGQDVALRCDPISGHVSLYWYRQALGQGPEFLTYFNYEAQQDKSGLPNDRFSAERPEGSISTLTIQRTEQRDSAMYRCASSLFAGGGGETQYFGPGTRLLVL.

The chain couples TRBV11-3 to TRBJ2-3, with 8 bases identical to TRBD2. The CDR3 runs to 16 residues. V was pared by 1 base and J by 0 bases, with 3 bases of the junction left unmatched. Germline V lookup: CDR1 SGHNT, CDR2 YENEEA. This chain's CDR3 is CASSLGASGSTDTQYF. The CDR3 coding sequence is TGTGCCAGCAGCTTAGGGGCTAGCGGGAGCACAGATACGCAGTATTTT. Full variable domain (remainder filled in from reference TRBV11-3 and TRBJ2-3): EAGVVQSPRYKIIEKKQPVAFWCNPISGHNTLYWYLQNLGQGPELLIRYENEEAVDDSQLPKDRFSAERLKGVDSTLKIQPAELGDSAVYLCASSLGASGSTDTQYFGPGTRLTVL.

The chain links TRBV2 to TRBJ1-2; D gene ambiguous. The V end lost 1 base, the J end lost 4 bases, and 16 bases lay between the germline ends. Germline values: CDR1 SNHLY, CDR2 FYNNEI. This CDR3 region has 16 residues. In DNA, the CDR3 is TGTGCCAGCAGTGAAGGCGGAGGGAGCCGCGGCTATGGCTACACCTTC. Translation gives CASSEGGGSRGYGYTF.

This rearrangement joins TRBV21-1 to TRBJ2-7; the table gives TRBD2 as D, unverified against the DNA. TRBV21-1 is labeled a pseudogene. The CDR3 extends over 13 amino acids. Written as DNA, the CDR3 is TGTGCCGAAGGGACTAGCGGATCCTACGAGCAGTACTTC. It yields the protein CAEGTSGSYEQYF.